This TCR beta chain came from a study of T cell responses to AZD1222 COVID-19 vaccine (dated by TCRdb to about 2021). With respect to the entire study: A total of 230 to 250 trial participants underwent TCR sequencing, of whom 200 to 220 had received two doses of AZD1222 and around 25 had received two doses of the MenACWY control vaccine. Trial participants were enrolled into age subgroups of 18-55, 56-69 and 70-plus years, which contained about 150, 27 and 61 TCR-sequenced participants, respectively. Overall study results and their limits: A significant rise in spike-specific TCR breadth and depth was observed after two AZD1222 doses relative to day 0 and relative to MenACWY recipients. Because no day 14 peak-response samples were available, repertoires were characterized only after the peak T cell response. In the small 56-69-year group, the increase in depth fell short of significance, most likely because of low power. Participants were mostly white British, with more females than males. The authors suggested clonal diversity may have been underestimated. Reportedly, close to half of the unique spike-specific TCRs recognized epitopes lying outside the regions that are mutated in the B.1.351 and B.1.1.7 variants. Conclusions about previously exposed vaccinees were limited because only six AZD1222 recipients were SARS-CoV-2 seropositive at baseline. The vaccine-associated CD4 TCRs covered the entire spike protein, and the dominant responses fell in regions 160-218 and 743-854.

The CDR3 regions of human TCRbeta chains were subjected to immunosequencing. The original pipeline was this. TCRs in the repertoires were compared against a reference library of SARS-CoV-2-specific TCRs that had been generated with the MIRA antigen-specificity platform. Breadth was defined as the fraction of unique TCRs that were SARS-CoV-2-associated. Depth was defined as the fraction of total T cells that were SARS-CoV-2-associated. Using the MIRA data, every spike-specific TCR was mapped to the spike region that the TCR reacted to and assigned to either a CD4 or a CD8 class. Log10-transformed breadth and depth values were compared by one-way ANOVA with Sidak's multiple comparisons tests. The table was pulled from immuneACCESS by TCRdb, which kept in-frame rearrangements only. Such tables lose some clones; where checked, under half of the loss comes from unresolved V genes, and the rest has no known cause. V, J and clone size derive from that table, while D and trimming were established from the DNA sequence. For this sample the table gives 180,000 or so clones, of which under 95% were detected only once. Of the sample, about 1.5% is held by the ten largest clones.

The sample's time point label, decoded: about 28 days (+/-7) after the second vaccine dose. AZD1222 recipients whose second dose came at about 4 weeks and those whose second dose came at about 12 weeks were combined into one group, since spike-specific TCR depth and breadth did not differ between the two schedules. Vaccinee samples were obtained from the UK trials COV001 and COV002, which included a single-blind randomized controlled phase 2/3 trial of AZD1222 (ChAdOx1 nCoV-19) in healthy adults. Trial participant PBMC samples were collected at day 0 and day 28 after the second dose for TCRbeta chain sequencing. Inclusive of the bounding cysteine and phenylalanine, the CDR3 is 18 residues long. The kept DNA is CDR3 alone, 54 bases in frame from the first base. CDR1 and CDR2 were assigned from the germline V gene as SGHDT and YYEEEE. Trimming at the junction amounts to 4 bases on V and 0 bases on J, and the germline ends lie 17 bases apart.

For this clone: The clone's antigen remains unknown. No base-level quality is on record; no much larger clone is a single base apart.

This specimen consisted of peripheral blood, obtained 28 days after the second AZD1222 dose. The TCR was taken from an adult who received the AZD1222 COVID-19 vaccine. Rearrangement joined TRBV5-6 to TRBJ2-6; the D gene identity is not certain. CDR3 region: CASSPQSHLYSGANVLTF. Here is the DNA: TGTGCCAGCAGCCCACAGAGCCACCTCTACTCTGGGGCCAACGTCCTGACTTTC.